This T cell receptor (beta chain) is from a study of blood T cell repertoires in COVID-19. In terms of age and location, participants ranged from about 18 to 90 years and lived in about two dozen US areas. The study assigned cohorts using participant-reported clinical history. Symptom resolution, clearance, or two negative PCRs marked donors in Cohort 3 as recovered. The CDR3 loop spans 15 amino acids. Germline V lookup: CDR1 SGHAT, CDR2 FQDESV (reference sequence). The junction had 6 bases not matched to a gene; V was cut back by 5 bases and J by 7 bases. This clone occurred once. Original processing notes: Amplification with reference gene primers provided the estimates of nucleated cell counts. The table came from immunoSEQ multiplex PCR; TCRdb's copy has only in-frame clones and leaves some out. The DNA gave D and trimming, while V, J and clone size come from that table. The data show around 240,000 clones, with 86% seen just once and roughly 1.9% held by the top ten.

The V and J genes are TRBV11-1 and TRBJ2-1, with TRBD2 identical over 12 bases. Specimen: PBMCs or T cells enriched from blood (not recorded which). This sequence was found in a woman between 45 and 65 years old who had recovered from COVID-19. The CDR3 DNA follows: TGTGCCAGCAGCCCCCGACTAGCGGGAGAGAATGAGCAGTTCTTC. It is translated as CASSPRLAGENEQFF.